The 20 T cell receptor beta chains below come from one sample, sequenced in a study of T-cell reconstitution after alpha-beta-depleted transplantation in children. Preparing the TCRbeta library involved the use of unique molecular identifiers. One entry per CDR3 protein, called by TCRdb with MiXCR from the PCR reads. Of nearly 550,000 distinct CDR3 sequences in the sample, approximately 16% were seen once. Specimen: PBMCs from the stem cell graft donor, collected from the stem cell graft. These receptors were taken from a human donor who donated a stem cell graft to a child with acute lymphoblastic leukemia.

A few counts support this clonotype. This chain uses TRBV29-1 with TRBJ2-1; 14 bases are shared with TRBD2. Germline V gene sequence: CDR1 SQVTM, CDR2 ANQGSEA. The V and J ends lost 4 bases and 4 bases, in that order; junction bases with no gene match: 3. The CDR3 totals 15 residues. The CDR3 sequence: CSVGGLAGGYNEQFF. CDR3 sequence (DNA): TGCAGCGTTGGTGGACTAGCGGGAGGATACAATGAGCAGTTCTTC.

This rearrangement joins TRBV11-2 to TRBJ2-5; D not resolved. CDR3 size: 15 residues. Germline CDR1 and CDR2: SGHAT and FQNNGV. Between the trimmed V and J ends, which lost 1 base and 4 bases, there was a span of 13 bases. The CDR3 DNA sequence: TGTGCCAGCAGCTTAGTTTTGGGCTTAGGAGAGACCCAGTACTTC. It specifies CASSLVLGLGETQYF.

The rearrangement joins TRBV29-1 to TRBJ2-7, with 8 bases aligning to TRBD2. In germline, CDR1 is SQVTM, CDR2 ANQGSEA. J was trimmed by 0 bases and V by 6 bases; bases with no gene match: 7. The CDR3 spans 14 residues. CDR3 loop: CSVSSGRGSYEQYF. The CDR3 DNA sequence: TGCAGCGTATCAAGCGGGAGAGGCTCCTACGAGCAGTACTTC.

The chain links TRBV7-8 to TRBJ2-7, with D perhaps being TRBD1 or TRBD2 (5 bases each). V was clipped by 2 bases and J by 1 base, with 12 bases between them. CDR3 length: 15 amino acids. Per germline, CDR1 SGHVS and CDR2 FQNEAQ. CDR3 amino acids: CASSLLRGPSYEQYF. The CDR3 nucleotides read TGTGCCAGCAGCTTACTCCGGGGCCCATCCTACGAGCAGTACTTC.

This clonotype was observed a handful of times. The CDR3 DNA reads TGTGCCAGCAGCGTCTCCCCCACCGGGACTAGCAGAACCCCTGGGAACACCGGGGAGCTGTTTTTT. It is translated as CASSVSPTGTSRTPGNTGELFF. The rearrangement links TRBV9 to TRBJ2-2; 9 bases are shared with TRBD2. The CDR3 is 22 residues long. Germline V gene sequence: CDR1 SGDLS, CDR2 YYNGEE. The trim removed 2 bases at V and 1 base at J, leaving 21 bases unmatched.

The chain recombines TRBV20-1 with TRBJ2-1, with TRBD2 matching 12 bases. With 1 base clipped from V and 7 bases from J, the junction kept 14 bases outside the gene matches. Per the germline V gene, CDR1 is DFQATT and CDR2 is SNEGSKA (reference sequence). The CDR3 has 18 amino acids. The CDR3 spells CSARGTGTSGPRGNEQFF. The CDR3 DNA reads TGCAGTGCTAGAGGCACGGGGACTAGCGGGCCCCGGGGGAATGAGCAGTTCTTC.

The V and J genes are TRBV5-1 and TRBJ1-1; 12 bases match TRBD1. The CDR3 loop spans 16 amino acids. Germline lookup yields CDR1 SGHRS and CDR2 YFSETQ. The ends lost 4 bases at V and 3 bases at J; junction bases unmatched: 7. In nucleotides, the CDR3 is TGCGCCAGCAGCCACCGGGACAGGGGGCGAGACACTGAAGCTTTCTTT. Its protein product is CASSHRDRGRDTEAFF.

This clonotype was seen a few times. The chain couples TRBV7-9 to TRBJ2-7; the D is unclear. The CDR3 loop spans 13 amino acids. Between the trimmed V and J ends, which lost 1 base and 0 bases, there was a span of 4 bases. The germline gives CDR1 SEHNR, CDR2 FQNEAQ (reference sequence). The CDR3 is CASSLVNSYEQYF. The CDR3 DNA reads as TGTGCCAGCAGCTTAGTGAACTCCTACGAGCAGTACTTC. The full variable domain, rest sourced from reference TRBV7-9 and TRBJ2-7, is DTGVSQNPRHKITKRGQNVTFRCDPISEHNRLYWYRQTLGQGPEFLTYFQNEAQLEKSRLLSDRFSAERPKGSFSTLEIQRTEQGDSAMYLCASSLVNSYEQYFGPGTRLTVT.

V gene TRBV18 combines with J gene TRBJ1-2; 7 positions match TRBD1. Germline CDR1 KGHSH, CDR2 LQKENI. The CDR3 has 16 residues. With V trimmed by 3 bases and J by 6 bases, 13 bases remained unmatched. This CDR3 reads CASSPTMTGTAHGYTF. CDR3 nucleotide sequence: TGTGCCAGCTCACCGACCATGACAGGGACGGCACATGGCTACACCTTC.

In this sample, this clonotype turned up many times. The chain carries TRBV18 and TRBJ2-5; D is uncertain. Germline V gene sequence: CDR1 KGHSH, CDR2 LQKENI. The CDR3 has 12 amino acids. The V end was cut by 5 bases, the J end by 5 bases, with 9 bases between. The DNA of the CDR3 is TGTGCCAGCTCAAGGCCTTTGGAGACCCAGTACTTC. This sequence encodes CASSRPLETQYF.

This clonotype came up a few times. The V and J genes are TRBV29-1 and TRBJ2-3; TRBD2 matches 10 bases. Germline V gives CDR1 SQVTM, CDR2 ANQGSEA. This CDR3 region has 14 residues. After removal of 6 bases from V and 8 bases from J, the junction contained 11 bases not matched to a gene. The CDR3 here is CSVTLAGDFGTQYF. The CDR3 bases are TGCAGCGTGACCCTAGCGGGAGATTTTGGTACGCAGTATTTT.

The chain uses TRBV21-1 and TRBJ1-5; no DNA check was done on the table's D call, TRBD1. TRBV21-1 is an annotated pseudogene. The CDR3 is 18 residues long. CDR3 nucleotide sequence: TGTGCCAGCAGCTTCAAACAGGGCAGGGGGGATGGCAATCAGCCCCAGCATTTT. It translates to CASSFKQGRGDGNQPQHF.

This chain links TRBV9 with TRBJ1-5; TRBD1 might be the D (5 bases). V was clipped by 4 bases and J by 1 base, with 15 bases between them. CDR3 length: 16 amino acids. Germline lookup yields CDR1 SGDLS and CDR2 YYNGEE. The CDR3 here is CASSFSDGASNQPQHF. CDR3 DNA sequence: TGTGCCAGCAGCTTCAGCGACGGGGCAAGCAATCAGCCCCAGCATTTT.

The rearrangement joins TRBV2 to TRBJ2-5; 7 bases fit TRBD2. The ends lost 7 bases at V and 2 bases at J; junction bases unmatched: 7. The CDR3 runs to 14 residues. Per the germline V gene, CDR1 is SNHLY and CDR2 is FYNNEI. The chain's CDR3 is CASNLLAFQETQYF. CDR3 DNA: TGTGCCAGCAACTTACTAGCGTTTCAAGAGACCCAGTACTTC.

This clonotype was counted between two and nine times. This chain connects TRBV7-9 to TRBJ2-3; D is uncertain. V lost 5 bases and J 3 bases, leaving 12 bases between the germline ends. CDR1 is SEHNR and CDR2 is FQNEAQ in the germline V gene (reference sequence). There are 14 residues in the CDR3. The CDR3 nucleotides are TGTGCCAGCAGCGTAATAGCCGGGACAGATACGCAGTATTTT. This gives the protein CASSVIAGTDTQYF.

This clonotype has a handful of counts. The V gene is TRBV29-1, the J gene TRBJ1-1; weak D call: TRBD1 (5 bases). Germline values: CDR1 SQVTM, CDR2 ANQGSEA. The germline V and J ends were trimmed by 0 bases and 4 bases, with 18 bases remaining between them. This CDR3 has 16 residues. CDR3 amino acids: CSVEDLQGTLSTEAFF. In DNA form, the CDR3 reads TGCAGCGTTGAAGATCTTCAGGGAACCCTAAGCACTGAAGCTTTCTTT.

This clonotype was recorded a few times. The genes are TRBV10-3 and TRBJ2-5; TRBD2 agrees at 12 bases. V shed 3 bases, J shed 5 bases, and the junction held 13 bases outside the gene matches. The CDR3 runs to 18 residues. Per germline, CDR1 ENHRY and CDR2 SYGVKD. CDR3: CAISDPASGRAGHETQYF. In nucleotides, the CDR3 is TGTGCCATCAGTGACCCAGCTAGCGGGAGGGCCGGGCACGAGACCCAGTACTTC.

This clonotype was counted between two and nine times. The J gene is TRBJ2-1, the V gene TRBV4-1, with a weak D call TRBD1 (5 bases). The CDR3 is 11 amino acids. V was cut by 6 bases and J by 9 bases, with 9 bases left in between. Looked up from germline, CDR1 is MGHRA and CDR2 is YSYEKL. The CDR3 loop reads CASRARAEQFF. CDR3 in DNA: TGCGCCAGCAGGGCCAGGGCTGAGCAGTTCTTC.

The chain couples TRBV29-1 to TRBJ2-6; TRBD1 might be the D (5 bases). CDR3 length: 14 residues. The V end was cut by 6 bases, the J end by 0 bases, with 9 bases between. CDR1 and CDR2 from the germline V gene are SQVTM and ANQGSEA. CDR3 residues: CSVAGYSGANVLTF. CDR3 DNA: TGCAGCGTCGCAGGGTACTCTGGGGCCAACGTCCTGACTTTC.

This clonotype has just a few counts. The genes are TRBV6-5 and TRBJ2-5; 7 bases are a match to TRBD1. Per the germline V gene, CDR1 is MNHEY and CDR2 is SVGAGI. This CDR3 contains 14 residues. The V and J ends lost 3 bases and 5 bases, in that order; junction bases with no gene match: 6. Here the CDR3 reads CASSYRTGVETQYF. The CDR3 coding sequence is TGTGCCAGCAGTTATCGGACAGGCGTGGAGACCCAGTACTTC.